This T cell receptor (beta chain) emerged from a study of cytomegalovirus exposure and HLA in healthy donors. Study-level findings and limits: Apart from CMV serostatus, no immune exposure information was available. Overall, around 160 TCR beta chains were annotated as cytomegalovirus-associated. In an earlier analysis, most TCR beta V segments were productive about 87% or about 30% of the time.

As concerns this clone: Its target is unknown.

PCR employed 60 Vbeta and 13 Jbeta primers. The protocol was immunoSEQ multiplex PCR, while the TCRdb copy is restricted to in-frame clones and leaves out a portion. The table lists around 150,000 clones, 70% to 80% of them singletons. Per the germline V gene, CDR1 is MNHEY and CDR2 is SMNVEV (reference sequence). V dropped 3 bases and J dropped 5; count of bases not matched to a gene: 6. The CDR3 contains 16 residues. This rearrangement joins TRBV27 to TRBJ2-1, with 11 bases fitting TRBD2. This TCR derives from a man over 45 in good health and CMV-seropositive. The sequenced sample consisted of PBMCs. This CDR3 is CASSFTGTSGNNEQFF. The DNA of the CDR3 is TGTGCCAGCAGTTTTACCGGGACTAGCGGTAACAATGAGCAGTTCTTC.